The sequence of this T cell receptor (beta chain) was determined in a study of cytomegalovirus exposure and HLA in healthy donors. From germline, CDR1 is SNHLY and CDR2 FYNNEI. The CDR3 has 16 amino acids. V was pared by 1 base and J by 4 bases, with 16 bases between. The PCR ran on 60 Vbeta and 13 Jbeta primers. This table comes from immunoSEQ multiplex PCR, and its TCRdb copy is limited to in-frame clones, with some not included. The sample records 88,000 or so clones, over 60% being singletons. The material sequenced was PBMCs. The chain has TRBV2 and TRBJ1-2; D ambiguous. The receptor's source is a male donor in good health and CMV-seropositive. The CDR3 spells CASSEGPQAGIYGYTF. The CDR3 DNA reads as TGTGCCAGCAGTGAAGGCCCCCAGGCCGGGATCTATGGCTACACCTTC.